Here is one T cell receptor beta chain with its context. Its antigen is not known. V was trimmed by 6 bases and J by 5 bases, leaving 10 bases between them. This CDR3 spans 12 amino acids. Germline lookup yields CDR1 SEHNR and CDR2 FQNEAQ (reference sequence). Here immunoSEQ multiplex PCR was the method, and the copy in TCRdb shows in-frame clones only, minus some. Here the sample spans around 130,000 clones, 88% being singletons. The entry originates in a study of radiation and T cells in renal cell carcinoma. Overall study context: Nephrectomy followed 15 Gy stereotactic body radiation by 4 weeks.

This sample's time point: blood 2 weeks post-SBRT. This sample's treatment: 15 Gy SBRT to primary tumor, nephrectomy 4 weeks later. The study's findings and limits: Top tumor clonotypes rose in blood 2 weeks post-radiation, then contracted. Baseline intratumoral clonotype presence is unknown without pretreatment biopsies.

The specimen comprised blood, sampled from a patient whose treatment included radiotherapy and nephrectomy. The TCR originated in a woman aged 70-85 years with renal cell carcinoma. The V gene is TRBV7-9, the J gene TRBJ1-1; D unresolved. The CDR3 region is CASSRRVTEAFF. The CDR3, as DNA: TGTGCCAGCAGTCGGCGGGTGACTGAAGCTTTCTTT.